The 20 T cell receptor beta chains below all came from one sample that was sequenced in a study of CD8 T cells in Susac syndrome. cDNA came from approximately 0.5 to 1 ug RNA primed by random hexamers. TCRdb passed the immunoSEQ multiplex PCR reads through MiXCR, listing each CDR3 protein once. The repertoire holds roughly 400,000 distinct CDR3 sequences, 75% to 90% seen once, with 0.09% to 0.15% in the top ten. Sequencing was done on a sample of CD8+ T cells from PBMCs. The receptors were sampled from a human donor with multiple sclerosis.

This rearrangement joins TRBV15 to TRBJ2-1; TRBD1 is a possible D gene (6 bases). V gave up 2 bases and J gave up 0 bases, with 14 bases separating them. This CDR3 contains 17 residues. Germline values: CDR1 LNHNV, CDR2 YYDKDF (reference sequence). CDR3 DNA: TGTGCCACCAGCAGAACAGGGCCCTCGAGCTCCTACAATGAGCAGTTCTTC. Translated: CATSRTGPSSSYNEQFF.

The table lists this clonotype with a few counts. The chain carries TRBV6-6 and TRBJ2-3, with D perhaps being TRBD1 or TRBD2 (7 bases each). The V gene lost 8 bases and the J gene lost 4 bases, with 19 bases spanning the gap. CDR1 is MNHNY, CDR2 SVGAGI, per germline (reference sequence). The CDR3 loop spans 15 amino acids. The CDR3 spells CASSGGALRADTQYF. CDR3 in DNA: TGTGCCAGCTCAGGGGGGGCTCTGAGGGCAGATACGCAGTATTTT.

The chain uses TRBV7-9 and TRBJ1-1; the match to TRBD1 covers 7 bases. Unmatched junction bases numbered 8, after V lost 1 base and J lost 3 bases. The CDR3 runs 16 residues. CDR1 and CDR2 from the germline V gene are SEHNR and FQNEAQ (reference sequence). Here the CDR3 reads CASSLGGGDRYTEAFF. The CDR3 coding sequence is TGTGCCAGCAGCTTAGGCGGAGGGGACAGATACACTGAAGCTTTCTTT.

CDR3 DNA sequence: TGCGCCAGCAGCCACCTTGGGGCAGGGGCAACTAATGAAAAACTGTTTTTT. It specifies CASSHLGAGATNEKLFF. The chain is built from TRBV4-1 and TRBJ1-4; TRBD1 might be the D (6 bases). Germline V lookup: CDR1 MGHRA, CDR2 YSYEKL. The CDR3 runs 17 residues. With 3 bases removed from V and 0 bases from J, the gap between germline ends came to 14 bases.

CDR3 region: CASSIFSSAGVENTQYF. The CDR3, as DNA: TGTGCCAGCAGTATTTTTTCTAGTGCGGGAGTGGAGAATACGCAGTATTTT. The chain uses TRBV6-1 and TRBJ2-3; 7 bases match TRBD2. This CDR3 has 17 residues. J lost 7 bases, V lost 5 bases, and 18 bases had no gene match. Germline V lookup: CDR1 MNHNS, CDR2 SASEGT.

This clonotype was detected only once. One junction end does not reproduce the germline sequence, and a read error may be involved. The chain combines TRBV5-1 with TRBJ2-5; possible D gene TRBD2, 5 bases. The CDR3 is 14 amino acids. CDR1 is SGHRS and CDR2 is YFSETQ in the germline V gene. This CDR3 reads CASSLARMQGTQYF. In nucleotides, the CDR3 is TGCGCCAGCAGCCTAGCCAGGATGCAAGGGACCCAGTACTTC.

This clonotype showed up just once. The gene calls are TRBV14 and TRBJ2-3; no clear D. Trimming took off 4 bases at V and 5 bases at J, with 10 bases between the two ends. The CDR3 runs to 13 residues. The germline V gene encodes CDR1 SGHDN and CDR2 FVKESK. DNA of the CDR3: TGTGCCAGCAGCCTTCTGCCGCTAGATACGCAGTATTTT. This translates into CASSLLPLDTQYF.

J is TRBJ2-5 and V is TRBV27; D unclear. The CDR3 has 14 amino acids. Germline CDR1 MNHEY, CDR2 SMNVEV (reference sequence). V was pared by 2 bases and J by 1 base, with 8 bases between. The CDR3 loop is CASSLAGSQETQYF. Here the CDR3 DNA reads TGTGCCAGCAGTTTAGCTGGGTCCCAAGAGACCCAGTACTTC.

This chain uses TRBV15 with TRBJ1-1; D may be TRBD1 (6 bases). CDR3 size: 16 residues. The V gene lost 0 bases and the J gene lost 1 base, with 12 bases spanning the gap. CDR1 and CDR2 from the germline V gene are LNHNV and YYDKDF (reference sequence). The CDR3 bases are TGTGCCACCAGCAGAGATAGGGGGATGGAGAACACTGAAGCTTTCTTT. Translation gives CATSRDRGMENTEAFF.

The V call is TRBV20-1, the J call TRBJ1-2; 9 bases agree with TRBD1. Looked up from germline, CDR1 is DFQATT and CDR2 is SNEGSKA (reference sequence). The CDR3 is 16 residues long. Losses at the gene ends were 0 bases for V and 6 bases for J; bases not matched to a gene: 11. In DNA form, the CDR3 reads TGCAGTGCTAGAGATCTTCGGCGGACAGGGGAAGATGGCTACACCTTC. This encodes CSARDLRRTGEDGYTF.

This clonotype was found many times. The chain couples TRBV27 to TRBJ2-1; 10 bases match TRBD2. CDR1 and CDR2 (germline): MNHEY, SMNVEV (reference sequence). There are 15 residues in the CDR3. J was trimmed by 2 bases and V by 6 bases; bases with no gene match: 4. The CDR3 DNA reads as TGTGCCAGCAGCTTAGCGGGAGGCACCTACAATGAGCAGTTCTTC. It encodes CASSLAGGTYNEQFF.

The chain links TRBV5-1 to TRBJ2-3, with 8 bases fitting TRBD2. Losses at the gene ends were 4 bases for V and 0 bases for J; bases not matched to a gene: 10. Germline V CDR1 and CDR2: SGHRS, YFSETQ. The CDR3 loop spans 17 amino acids. CDR3 in amino acids: CASSHDGPSGSTDTQYF. The CDR3 region has the DNA TGCGCCAGCAGCCACGACGGGCCTAGCGGGAGCACAGATACGCAGTATTTT.

The chain couples TRBV5-1 to TRBJ2-3; 7 bases map to TRBD2. Trimming at V came to 2 bases and at J to 2 bases, leaving 8 bases not matched to a gene. Germline CDR1 reads SGHRS; CDR2 reads YFSETQ. This CDR3 is built from 16 residues. The CDR3 spells CASSLRGDYLTDTQYF. DNA of the CDR3: TGCGCCAGCAGCTTAAGAGGGGACTACCTCACAGATACGCAGTATTTT.

V is TRBV12-3 or TRBV12-4 and J is TRBJ2-3, with D possibly matching TRBD1 (6 bases). The V end was cut by 4 bases, the J end by 4 bases, with 27 bases between. The CDR3 has 19 residues. The DNA for the CDR3 is TGTGCCAGCAGTTCTGTGCTTCGGGTGCTAGGGGGATCCGCAGATACGCAGTATTTT. This gives the protein CASSSVLRVLGGSADTQYF.

This chain links TRBV5-1 with TRBJ2-7; D is ambiguous. Trimming took off 4 bases at V and 0 bases at J, with 14 bases between the two ends. Germline V gene sequence: CDR1 SGHRS, CDR2 YFSETQ. The CDR3 runs 15 residues. The CDR3 DNA sequence: TGCGCCAGCAGCAGGGAAGTCCCAAGCTCCTACGAGCAGTACTTC. Amino acids: CASSREVPSSYEQYF.

The rearrangement uses TRBV19 and TRBJ1-2; the match to TRBD1 covers 8 bases. The CDR3 is 15 residues long. V shed 0 bases and J 3 bases; nucleotides not matched to a gene: 3. CDR1 is LNHDA, CDR2 SQIVND, per germline (reference sequence). The CDR3 reads CASSIDETGDYGYTF. The CDR3 nucleotides read TGTGCCAGTAGTATAGACGAGACAGGGGACTATGGCTACACCTTC.

The chain has TRBV7-2 and TRBJ1-1; the D is unclear. V dropped 2 bases and J dropped 6 bases, with 13 bases sitting between them. The CDR3 totals 14 residues. Germline CDR1 is SGHTA and CDR2 is FQGNSA. CDR3 sequence (DNA): TGTGCCAGCAGCTTAACTACGGGCGACGCTGAAGCTTTCTTT. This encodes CASSLTTGDAEAFF.

The chain links TRBV27 to TRBJ1-6; D uncertain. The CDR3 is made up of 14 amino acids. Germline CDR1 and CDR2: MNHEY and SMNVEV (reference sequence). Deletions cut 6 bases from V and 10 bases from J, with 16 bases between. The CDR3, as DNA: TGTGCCAGCAGCACGAACGGTATTCGATCACCCCTCCACTTT. Translating it yields CASSTNGIRSPLHF.

The chain combines TRBV27 with TRBJ1-3, with D perhaps matching TRBD1 (5 bases). CDR1 is MNHEY and CDR2 is SMNVEV in the germline V gene (reference sequence). The ends were cut back, 5 bases at V and 4 bases at J, with 21 bases in the middle. The CDR3 length is 17 residues. The CDR3 region is CASSLHAGPREGNTIYF. CDR3 sequence (DNA): TGTGCCAGCAGTCTACACGCAGGGCCCCGGGAAGGAAACACCATATATTTT.

This chain connects TRBV28 to TRBJ2-3, with D possibly matching TRBD1 (5 bases). CDR1 is MDHEN and CDR2 is SYDVKM in the germline V gene. Trimming cost V 5 bases and J 0 bases, with 21 bases left between them. The CDR3 spans 18 residues. CDR3: CASSLILDSTPSTDTQYF. The CDR3 DNA reads TGTGCCAGCAGTCTAATTCTAGACAGTACCCCTAGCACAGATACGCAGTATTTT.